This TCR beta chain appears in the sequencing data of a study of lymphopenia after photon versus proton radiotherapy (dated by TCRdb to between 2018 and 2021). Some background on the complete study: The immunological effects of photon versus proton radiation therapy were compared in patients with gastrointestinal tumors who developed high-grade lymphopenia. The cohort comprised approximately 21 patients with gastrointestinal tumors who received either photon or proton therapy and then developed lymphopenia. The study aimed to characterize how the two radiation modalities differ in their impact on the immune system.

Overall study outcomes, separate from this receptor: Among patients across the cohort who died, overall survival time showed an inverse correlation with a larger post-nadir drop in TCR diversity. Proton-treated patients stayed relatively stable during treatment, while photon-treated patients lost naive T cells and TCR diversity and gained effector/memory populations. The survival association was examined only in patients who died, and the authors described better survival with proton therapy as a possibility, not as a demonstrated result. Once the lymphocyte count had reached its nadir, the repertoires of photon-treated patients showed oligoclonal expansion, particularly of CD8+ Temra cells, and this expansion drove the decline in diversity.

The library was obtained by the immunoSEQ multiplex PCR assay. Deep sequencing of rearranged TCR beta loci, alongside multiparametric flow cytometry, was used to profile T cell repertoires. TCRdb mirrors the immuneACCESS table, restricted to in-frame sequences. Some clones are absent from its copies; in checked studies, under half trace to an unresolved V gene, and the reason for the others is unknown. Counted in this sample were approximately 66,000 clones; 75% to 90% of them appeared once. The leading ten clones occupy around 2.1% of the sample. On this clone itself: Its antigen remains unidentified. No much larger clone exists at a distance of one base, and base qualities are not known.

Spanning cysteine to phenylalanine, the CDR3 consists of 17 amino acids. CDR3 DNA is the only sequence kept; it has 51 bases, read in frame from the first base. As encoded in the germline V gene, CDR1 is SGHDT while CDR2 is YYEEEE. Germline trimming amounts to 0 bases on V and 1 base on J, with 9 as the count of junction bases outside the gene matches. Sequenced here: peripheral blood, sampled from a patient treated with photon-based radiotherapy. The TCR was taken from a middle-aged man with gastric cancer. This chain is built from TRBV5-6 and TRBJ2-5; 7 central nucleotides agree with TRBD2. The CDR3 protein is CASSLVSHGGGQETQYF. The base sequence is TGTGCCAGCAGCTTGGTGTCACATGGCGGGGGCCAAGAGACCCAGTACTTC.